This passage covers 24 T cell receptor beta chains from one sample sequenced in a study of shared clonotypes between healthy human individuals. Repertoires were generated with immunoSEQ multiplex PCR, while TCRdb's copy carries only in-frame clones and drops some. This table holds roughly 380,000 clones, 96% found once. The sequenced sample was memory CD8+ T cells sorted from blood. Subset: CD45RO+ cells pooled with CCR7-negative TemRA cells. The origin of the receptors is a man aged 25-40 years in good health.

This clone turned up a few times. The chain carries TRBV30 and TRBJ1-5; D call uncertain. The CDR3 runs to 15 residues. V lost 0 bases and J lost 0, with 9 bases in between. The germline V gene encodes CDR1 GTSNPN and CDR2 SVGIG (reference sequence). The CDR3: CAWSVRPISNQPQHF. As DNA, the CDR3 is TGTGCCTGGAGTGTACGACCTATTAGCAATCAGCCCCAGCATTTT.

The chain uses TRBV19 and TRBJ1-2, with TRBD1 identical over 8 bases. After removal of 3 bases from V and 2 bases from J, the junction contained 5 bases not matched to a gene. There are 15 residues in the CDR3. The germline V gene encodes CDR1 LNHDA and CDR2 SQIVND (reference sequence). The CDR3 region has the DNA TGTGCCAGTAGTATTGTAGGGACAGGAAACTATGGCTACACCTTC. It specifies CASSIVGTGNYGYTF.

The chain joins TRBV11-2 to TRBJ2-7; D uncertain. The germline CDR1 and CDR2 sequences are SGHAT and FQNNGV. Trimming cost V 3 bases and J 5 bases, with 11 bases left between them. The CDR3 is 13 amino acids. The CDR3, as DNA: TGTGCCAGCAGCTTTGAGGTGGTCGACGAGCAGTACTTC. This codes for CASSFEVVDEQYF.

This sequence joins TRBV5-4 and TRBJ1-3; D not certain. The V gene lost 0 bases and the J gene lost 0 bases, with 1 base spanning the gap. CDR1 and CDR2 from the germline V gene are SGHNT and YYREEE (reference sequence). The CDR3 loop spans 13 amino acids. The CDR3 nucleotides read TGTGCCAGCAGCTTGGACTCTGGAAACACCATATATTTT. Residues: CASSLDSGNTIYF.

The rearrangement joins TRBV11-2 to TRBJ2-2; no definite D call. The CDR3 extends over 16 amino acids. V dropped 1 base and J dropped 4 bases, with 13 bases sitting between them. The germline CDR1 and CDR2 sequences are SGHAT and FQNNGV. Here the CDR3 DNA reads TGTGCCAGCAGCTTAGCGGGCGGCCGGGTCACCGGGGAGCTGTTTTTT. This codes for CASSLAGGRVTGELFF. Looking up the rest from reference TRBV11-2 and TRBJ2-2 gives the full variable domain: EAGVAQSPRYKIIEKRQSVAFWCNPISGHATLYWYQQILGQGPKLLIQFQNNGVVDDSQLPKDRFSAERLKGVDSTLKIQPAKLEDSAVYLCASSLAGGRVTGELFFGEGSRLTVL.

The DNA of the CDR3 is TGCGCCAGCAGTGAGTCAAGGGGCTTCAATGAGCAGTTCTTC. Translation: CASSESRGFNEQFF. This chain connects TRBV10-2 to TRBJ2-1, with D perhaps TRBD1 (5 bases). Germline CDR1 and CDR2: WSHSY and SAAADI. V was shortened by 0 bases and J by 6 bases, with 9 bases between the two germline ends. CDR3 length: 14 residues.

The gene calls are TRBV27 and TRBJ2-5; D possibly uses TRBD1 or TRBD2 (5 bases each). CDR1 is MNHEY, CDR2 SMNVEV, per germline (reference sequence). The CDR3 contains 14 residues. The V and J ends lost 3 bases and 7 bases respectively, with 15 bases between them. The CDR3 reads CASSFRGPPGTQYF. CDR3 sequence (DNA): TGTGCCAGCAGTTTCCGGGGACCCCCGGGGACCCAGTACTTC.

The CDR3 DNA sequence: TGTGCCACTCGGGAGTGGCGTAACAATGAGCAGTTCTTC. Translation: CATREWRNNEQFF. The gene calls are TRBV2 and TRBJ2-1; maybe TRBD2 (6 bases). CDR3 length: 13 residues. CDR1 is SNHLY and CDR2 is FYNNEI in the germline V gene. V was shortened by 10 bases and J by 5 bases, with 15 bases between the two germline ends.

This sequence joins TRBV5-4 and TRBJ2-5, with TRBD2 identical over 10 bases. Germline V gives CDR1 SGHNT, CDR2 YYREEE (reference sequence). CDR3 length: 16 residues. The trim removed 1 base at V and 5 bases at J, leaving 8 bases unmatched. CDR3 loop: CASSLRAGGPGETQYF. In DNA, the CDR3 is TGTGCCAGCAGCTTGAGAGCGGGAGGGCCCGGTGAGACCCAGTACTTC.

Remarks on this clone: Other DNA sequences in the sample encode the same CDR3. V gene TRBV10-3 combines with J gene TRBJ2-1; D remains ambiguous. Trimming cost V 1 base and J 6 bases, with 4 bases left between them. Germline CDR1 ENHRY, CDR2 SYGVKD. This CDR3 comprises 12 residues. The CDR3 spells CAISELGNEQFF. For the CDR3, the DNA is TGTGCCATCAGTGAGTTGGGCAATGAGCAGTTCTTC.

The chain carries TRBV25-1 and TRBJ1-2; weak D call: TRBD1 (5 bases). Germline loops: CDR1 MGHDK, CDR2 SYGVNS. V dropped 1 base and J dropped 4 bases, with 10 bases sitting between them. The CDR3 spans 14 residues. CDR3 loop: CASSEWGSSYGYTF. In DNA form, the CDR3 reads TGTGCCAGCAGTGAATGGGGCTCTTCCTATGGCTACACCTTC.

V is TRBV27 and J is TRBJ1-3; D may be TRBD1 (5 bases). V was clipped by 8 bases and J by 0 bases, with 20 bases between them. CDR3 length equals 17 residues. Germline-derived CDR1 and CDR2 are MNHEY and SMNVEV (reference sequence). The DNA for the CDR3 is TGTGCCAGCTCCTATAAACCCGGGACTTACTCTGGAAACACCATATATTTT. Protein product: CASSYKPGTYSGNTIYF.

The rearrangement joins TRBV6-6 to TRBJ1-1; 9 bases are shared with TRBD1. The CDR3 covers 13 residues. V shed 6 bases, J shed 6 bases, and the junction held 5 bases outside the gene matches. Per germline, CDR1 MNHNY and CDR2 SVGAGI (reference sequence). CDR3 bases: TGTGCCAGCAGCCCACACAGGGGGCCTGAAGCTTTCTTT. It specifies CASSPHRGPEAFF.

The rearrangement joins TRBV2 to TRBJ2-7, with D possibly TRBD1 on 5 matching bases. Germline V gene sequence: CDR1 SNHLY, CDR2 FYNNEI. Trimming took 5 bases from V and 2 from J, leaving 10 bases between them. The CDR3 has 13 residues. The CDR3 region has the DNA TGTGCCAGCAGTAAGGGGATTCCCTACGAGCAGTACTTC. Translating gives CASSKGIPYEQYF. Variable domain in full (rest from reference TRBV2 and TRBJ2-7): EPEVTQTPSHQVTQMGQEVILRCVPISNHLYFYWYRQILGQKVEFLVSFYNNEISEKSEIFDDQFSVERPDGSNFTLKIRSTKLEDSAMYFCASSKGIPYEQYFGPGTRLTVT.

The rearrangement uses TRBV28 and TRBJ2-7; TRBD1 aligns across 8 bases. CDR1 MDHEN and CDR2 SYDVKM come from the germline V gene. CDR3 size: 14 residues. V gave up 7 bases and J gave up 0 bases; unmatched junction bases: 5. CDR3 nucleotide sequence: TGTGCCAGCATCCAAACAGGGGGCTCCTACGAGCAGTACTTC. Encoded protein: CASIQTGGSYEQYF.

The rearrangement links TRBV30 to TRBJ2-3; D is undetermined. V was shortened by 5 bases and J by 2 bases, with 17 bases between the two germline ends. Germline CDR1 is GTSNPN and CDR2 is SVGIG (reference sequence). The CDR3 is made up of 15 amino acids. The CDR3 DNA is TGTGCCTGGTCCCGCCCTCGGGTCCTCACAGATACGCAGTATTTT. Protein: CAWSRPRVLTDTQYF.

This clone appeared a few times. The chain joins TRBV19 to TRBJ1-5; no definite D call. Germline V lookup: CDR1 LNHDA, CDR2 SQIVND (reference sequence). The CDR3 length is 14 residues. The ends were cut back, 7 bases at V and 4 bases at J, with 14 bases in the middle. The CDR3 spells CASTLGRANQPQHF. CDR3 bases: TGTGCCAGTACCTTAGGGAGGGCTAATCAGCCCCAGCATTTT.

The chain employs TRBV5-1 and TRBJ2-1, with D perhaps TRBD1 (5 bases). Looked up from germline, CDR1 is SGHRS and CDR2 is YFSETQ. The CDR3 contains 14 residues. V shed 0 bases and J shed 5 bases, with 9 bases lying between them. The CDR3 region has the DNA TGCGCCAGCAGCTTGGGTCGCAGGGACAATGAGCAGTTCTTC. Translation gives CASSLGRRDNEQFF.

V is TRBV28 and J is TRBJ2-5; D tentatively fits TRBD1 or TRBD2 (5 bases each). The CDR3 totals 16 residues. Germline values: CDR1 MDHEN, CDR2 SYDVKM. V shed 0 bases and J shed 7 bases, with 18 bases lying between them. CDR3 nucleotides: TGTGCCAGCAGTTTATGGGGATCGGGACCGCCTGGGACCCAGTACTTC. Protein: CASSLWGSGPPGTQYF.

The chain carries TRBV6-1 and TRBJ2-3; D gene uncertain. Trimming took off 1 base at V and 3 bases at J, with 14 bases between the two ends. Germline V gives CDR1 MNHNS, CDR2 SASEGT. The CDR3 is made up of 16 amino acids. CDR3 DNA sequence: TGTGCCAGCAGTGAAGACAGACGCACTCCGACAGATACGCAGTATTTT. This encodes CASSEDRRTPTDTQYF.

The chain recombines TRBV6-1 with TRBJ2-7; 9 positions agree with TRBD2. Germline CDR1 and CDR2: MNHNS and SASEGT. This CDR3 region has 14 residues. J lost 6 bases, V lost 4 bases, and 7 bases had no gene match. The CDR3 loop is CASSAFYSGSEQYF. CDR3 nucleotide sequence: TGTGCCAGCAGTGCGTTCTATAGCGGGAGCGAGCAGTACTTC.

The V gene is TRBV5-1, the J gene TRBJ2-5; 9 bases line up with TRBD2. Trimming at V came to 0 bases and at J to 3 bases, leaving 3 bases not matched to a gene. Germline CDR1 and CDR2: SGHRS and YFSETQ. This CDR3 is 15 amino acids long. CDR3: CASSLVLAGKETQYF. DNA of the CDR3: TGCGCCAGCAGCTTGGTTCTAGCGGGAAAAGAGACCCAGTACTTC.

This clone was seen a single time. V and J are TRBV27 and TRBJ1-4; 7 bases align to TRBD1. J gave up 1 base and V 3 bases, and 23 bases lay outside the gene matches. Germline V lookup: CDR1 MNHEY, CDR2 SMNVEV (reference sequence). The CDR3 length is 22 residues. CDR3 DNA sequence: TGTGCCAGCAGTTTGCGGTCCCCTCGGGCCTCATGGGACAGCCAAACTAATGAAAAACTGTTTTTT. Translation gives CASSLRSPRASWDSQTNEKLFF.

This clone was picked up a small number of times. V is TRBV4-1 and J is TRBJ1-1, with D perhaps TRBD1 (5 bases). The CDR3 covers 14 residues. The V end lost 0 bases, the J end lost 12 bases, and 17 bases lay between the germline ends. In germline, CDR1 is MGHRA, CDR2 YSYEKL. The CDR3 DNA reads as TGCGCCAGCAGCCAAGATGGGACCATTCGGGGAACTTTCTTT. This sequence encodes CASSQDGTIRGTFF.